These 3 T cell receptor beta chains share one sample of origin, sequenced in a study of TIL therapy for anti-PD-1-resistant metastatic lung cancer. Time point denoted: pre-treatment sample, taken before nivolumab and TIL therapy. This was the immunoSEQ v3 assay. Libraries were prepared by immunoSEQ multiplex PCR; TCRdb keeps only in-frame clonotypes and omits some of them. This table holds about 60,000 clones, about nine tenths found once. The sample in question was blood, obtained at baseline. The receptors originated from a person aged 25-79 years with non-small cell lung cancer.

This clone appeared a single time. The rearrangement joins TRBV7-3 to TRBJ1-1; TRBD1 aligns across 10 bases. Germline-derived CDR1 and CDR2 are SGHTA and FQGTGA. The CDR3 totals 13 residues. J was trimmed by 2 bases and V by 8 bases; bases with no gene match: 2. CDR3 sequence: CASGDRGNTEAFF. The CDR3 region has the DNA TGTGCCAGCGGGGACAGGGGTAACACTGAAGCTTTCTTT.

This sequence joins TRBV6-6 and TRBJ2-1; D may be TRBD2 (5 bases). This CDR3 is built from 16 residues. Germline V gene sequence: CDR1 MNHNY, CDR2 SVGAGI (reference sequence). Deletions cut 0 bases from V and 3 bases from J, with 12 bases between. CDR3 sequence: CASSYSNSGFYNEQFF. The CDR3 DNA follows: TGTGCCAGCAGTTACTCGAACAGCGGATTCTACAATGAGCAGTTCTTC.

The chain is built from TRBV7-8 and TRBJ1-2, with TRBD1 matching over 7 bases. This CDR3 has 14 amino acids. Germline V gene lookup returns CDR1 SGHVS and CDR2 FQNEAQ. The junction had 5 bases not matched to a gene; V was cut back by 5 bases and J by 2 bases. CDR3 in amino acids: CASSPLQGNYGYTF. DNA for the CDR3: TGTGCCAGCAGCCCCCTACAGGGGAACTATGGCTACACCTTC. The full variable domain, in which reference TRBV7-8 and TRBJ1-2 provide the parts outside the CDR3, is GAGVSQSPRYKVAKRGQDVALRCDPISGHVSLFWYQQALGQGPEFLTYFQNEAQLDKSGLPSDRFFAERPEGSVSTLKIQRTQQEDSAVYLCASSPLQGNYGYTFGSGTRLTVV.